Listed below are T cell receptor beta chains from one sample, sequenced in a study of a mutant IDH1 vaccine in newly diagnosed glioma. The protocol was immunoSEQ multiplex PCR, while the TCRdb copy is restricted to in-frame clones and leaves out a portion. The sample includes about 68,000 clones, 79% seen only once; the top ten take more than 6.5%. The starting material was PBMCs, obtained from a glioma patient treated with radiotherapy, temozolomide or both. The receptors stem from a man over 45 with glioma. CDR3s include the opening cysteine and the closing phenylalanine or tryptophan. A D gene is named only where the DNA matches it firmly. Clone sizes are given selectively: once, few, many, or a class where the clone is expanded.

J gene,CDR3 length,clone size,D gene,V gene,CDR3 protein,CDR3 DNA
TRBJ2-3,17,NA,TRBD2,TRBV7-2,CASSQGLAGGSTDTQYF,TGTGCCAGCAGCCAGGGACTAGCGGGGGGGTCGACAGATACGCAGTATTTT
TRBJ1-5,13,NA,NA,TRBV7-8,CASSFEGDQPQHF,TGTGCCAGCAGCTTTGAGGGGGATCAGCCCCAGCATTTT
TRBJ1-5,15,NA,NA,TRBV9,CASSVAGQAEQPQHF,TGTGCCAGCAGCGTAGCGGGCCAGGCGGAACAGCCCCAGCATTTT
TRBJ2-1,15,NA,TRBD2,TRBV2,CASRSGGSSYNEQFF,TGTGCCAGCAGGTCGGGGGGGAGCTCCTACAATGAGCAGTTCTTC
TRBJ1-1,12,few,NA,TRBV30,CASGPPNTEAFF,TGTGCCTCCGGTCCGCCGAACACTGAAGCTTTCTTT
TRBJ2-5,14,NA,NA,TRBV5-1,CASSLWGNQETQYF,TGCGCCAGCTCCTTGTGGGGGAATCAAGAGACCCAGTACTTC
TRBJ1-2,15,NA,TRBD1,TRBV9,CASSVENRGPGGYTF,TGTGCCAGCAGCGTAGAAAACAGGGGGCCAGGAGGCTACACCTTC
TRBJ1-5,13,few,NA,TRBV2,CASIPGVGQPQHF,TGTGCCAGCATTCCAGGGGTGGGTCAGCCCCAGCATTTT
TRBJ1-1,15,NA,NA,TRBV18,CASSPPTGMNTEAFF,TGTGCCAGCTCACCACCGACAGGTATGAACACTGAAGCTTTCTTT
TRBJ1-5,13,NA,NA,TRBV30,CAFSGASNQPQHF,TGTGCCTTCTCCGGGGCTAGCAATCAGCCCCAGCATTTT
TRBJ1-5,12,NA,NA,TRBV25-1,CASSNSNQPQHF,TGTGCCAGCAGTAATAGCAATCAGCCCCAGCATTTT
TRBJ1-3,13,few,NA,TRBV11-2,CASSLGSGNTIYF,TGTGCCAGCAGCTTAGGATCCGGAAACACCATATATTTT
TRBJ1-5,13,NA,NA,TRBV30,CAWSNQGRQPQHF,TGTGCCTGGAGTAACCAGGGGAGGCAGCCCCAGCATTTT
TRBJ2-7,13,NA,TRBD1,TRBV7-9,CASRATGINEQYF,TGTGCCAGCAGAGCGACAGGGATCAACGAGCAGTACTTC
TRBJ1-1,13,NA,NA,TRBV14,CASSQYLTVEAFF,TGTGCCAGCAGCCAATATCTAACGGTTGAAGCTTTCTTT
TRBJ1-2,15,once,NA,TRBV30,CAWSPTETWGYGYTF,TGTGCCTGGAGTCCGACAGAGACCTGGGGCTATGGCTACACCTTC
TRBJ2-2,14,NA,NA,TRBV15,CATSRDLNTGELLF,TGTGCCACCAGCAGAGATCTGAACACCGGGGAGCTGCTTTTT
TRBJ2-1,15,once,NA,TRBV14,CASSRRPTPRLEQFF,TGTGCCAGCAGCCGGAGGCCGACCCCCCGGCTTGAGCAGTTCTTC
TRBJ2-6,16,NA,NA,TRBV5-1,CASSHSRGPGANVLTF,TGCGCCAGCAGCCATTCAAGGGGACCCGGGGCCAACGTCCTGACTTTC
TRBJ1-2,13,NA,NA,TRBV27,CASSLSAVAGYTF,TGTGCCAGCAGTTTATCGGCCGTCGCTGGCTACACCTTC
TRBJ2-7,11,few,NA,TRBV10-3,CAISDLREQYF,TGTGCCATCAGTGATCTGCGCGAGCAGTACTTC
TRBJ1-4,13,NA,NA,TRBV27,CASGRTANEKLFF,TGTGCCAGCGGGAGGACGGCTAATGAAAAACTGTTTTTT
TRBJ1-6,15,NA,NA,TRBV4-2,CASSLEGAVGSPLHF,TGTGCCAGCAGCCTGGAAGGGGCAGTAGGATCACCCCTCCACTTT
TRBJ2-1,15,few,TRBD2,TRBV5-4,CASSWGSGGSNEQFF,TGTGCCAGCAGCTGGGGTAGCGGGGGGAGTAATGAGCAGTTCTTC
TRBJ1-3,14,few,TRBD1,TRBV7-2,CASSPRDRANTIYF,TGTGCCAGCAGCCCCCGGGACAGGGCAAACACCATATATTTT
TRBJ2-7,13,NA,NA,TRBV27,CASTPGLNYEQYF,TGTGCCAGCACCCCGGGACTGAACTACGAGCAGTACTTC
TRBJ2-1,13,NA,TRBD2,TRBV18,CASSSGGSNEQFF,TGTGCCAGCTCCTCGGGGGGTTCGAATGAGCAGTTCTTC
TRBJ2-7,19,NA,TRBD1,TRBV27,CASSLSLKPGGAGSYEQYF,TGTGCCAGCAGTTTATCCCTGAAACCAGGGGGCGCGGGCTCCTACGAGCAGTACTTC
TRBJ1-2,13,NA,NA,TRBV25-1,CASRAGADYGYTF,TGTGCCAGCAGGGCAGGGGCTGACTATGGCTACACCTTC
TRBJ2-5,12,NA,NA,TRBV10-3,CAISEVPETQYF,TGTGCCATCAGTGAGGTCCCAGAGACCCAGTACTTC
TRBJ1-1,18,few,TRBD1,TRBV4-1,CASSQGLVRAGTGTEAFF,TGCGCCAGCAGCCAAGGTCTAGTTAGGGCCGGGACAGGGACTGAAGCTTTCTTT
TRBJ1-3,15,NA,NA,TRBV11-2,CASSEAGGAGNTIYF,TGTGCCAGCAGCGAAGCCGGAGGAGCTGGAAACACCATATATTTT
TRBJ2-5,15,NA,TRBD2,TRBV5-1,CASSLSGGPSETQYF,TGCGCCAGCAGCTTGTCGGGGGGGCCTTCAGAGACCCAGTACTTC
TRBJ1-2,13,once,NA,TRBV6-5,CASSPTGPDGYTF,TGTGCCAGCAGTCCCACAGGGCCCGATGGCTACACCTTC
TRBJ2-1,16,NA,NA,TRBV28,CASSLNGRKMNNEQFF,TGTGCCAGCAGTTTAAATGGCAGAAAGATGAACAATGAGCAGTTCTTC
TRBJ1-1,12,NA,TRBD1,TRBV7-9,CASSPTGSEAFF,TGTGCCAGCAGCCCGACAGGGAGCGAAGCTTTCTTT
TRBJ2-3,17,NA,NA,TRBV5-1,CASSAGQTGSSTDTQYF,TGCGCCAGCAGCGCCGGACAGACTGGTTCTAGCACAGATACGCAGTATTTT
TRBJ2-6,16,NA,NA,TRBV9,CASSRPGAGRANVLTF,TGTGCCAGCAGCCGTCCTGGGGCGGGTCGAGCCAACGTCCTGACTTTC
TRBJ1-4,11,NA,NA,TRBV2,CASREIEKLFF,TGTGCCAGCAGGGAGATTGAAAAACTGTTTTTT
TRBJ1-1,19,NA,NA,TRBV4-1,CASSQEGGWTDRKNTEAFF,TGCGCCAGCAGCCAAGAAGGAGGGTGGACGGACAGAAAGAACACTGAAGCTTTCTTT
TRBJ1-2,15,NA,TRBD1,TRBV7-9,CASTRGQGYNYGYTF,TGTGCCAGCACCAGGGGGCAGGGGTATAACTATGGCTACACCTTC
TRBJ1-2,13,once,NA,TRBV6-5,CASRAGGPYGYTF,TGTGCCAGCAGGGCGGGGGGACCCTATGGCTACACCTTC
TRBJ2-1,17,NA,NA,TRBV7-8,CASSLAWGGYRYNEQFF,TGTGCCAGCAGCTTAGCGTGGGGGGGCTATAGGTACAATGAGCAGTTCTTC
TRBJ1-5,15,NA,NA,TRBV6-1,CASSELGGLGQPQHF,TGTGCCAGCAGTGAATTAGGAGGCCTCGGGCAGCCCCAGCATTTT
TRBJ1-6,16,NA,NA,TRBV6-1,CASSAWGRSYNSPLHF,TGTGCCAGCAGTGCCTGGGGGAGATCCTATAATTCACCCCTCCACTTT
TRBJ1-2,15,NA,TRBD1,TRBV4-3,CASSQGAGGIYGYTF,TGCGCCAGCAGCCAAGGGGCAGGGGGAATCTATGGCTACACCTTC